These 5 T cell receptor beta chains originate from one sample sequenced in a study of T cell changes during pregnancy in multiple sclerosis. Profiled with immunoSEQ multiplex PCR; TCRdb holds only in-frame clones, not every one. The data hold more than 35,000 clones, with around 92% observed a single time. Sequencing was performed on CD8+ T cells from peripheral blood mononuclear cells, taken in the third trimester of pregnancy. These receptors came from a female donor with multiple sclerosis, enrolled in a pregnancy study.

V and J are TRBV4-1 and TRBJ2-1, with 11 bases that match TRBD2. V was pared by 1 base and J by 8 bases, with 4 bases of the junction left unmatched. The germline gives CDR1 MGHRA, CDR2 YSYEKL. This CDR3 is 15 amino acids long. The chain's CDR3 is CASSQVAGGQDEQFF. Here the CDR3 DNA reads TGCGCCAGCAGCCAAGTAGCGGGGGGGCAGGATGAGCAGTTCTTC.

V and J are TRBV5-1 and TRBJ1-1, with D perhaps TRBD1 (6 bases). The V end was cut by 0 bases, the J end by 3 bases, with 9 bases between. Germline loops: CDR1 SGHRS, CDR2 YFSETQ. This CDR3 is built from 14 residues. CDR3 DNA: TGCGCCAGCAGCTTGGAACAGGGCTACACTGAAGCTTTCTTT. Amino acid sequence: CASSLEQGYTEAFF.

This rearrangement joins TRBV27 to TRBJ1-6, with 7 bases fitting TRBD1. Germline loops: CDR1 MNHEY, CDR2 SMNVEV (reference sequence). V lost 6 bases and J lost 5; bases outside the gene matches: 4. There are 14 residues in the CDR3. CDR3 sequence reads: CASSYGTDNSPLHF. CDR3 DNA: TGTGCCAGCAGCTATGGGACAGATAATTCACCCCTCCACTTT.

This clone was counted a single time. The V gene is TRBV29-1, the J gene TRBJ1-2; D unclear. CDR1 is SQVTM, CDR2 ANQGSEA, per germline. V was pared by 4 bases and J by 5 bases, with 8 bases between. The CDR3 extends over 11 amino acids. The CDR3 bases are TGCAGCGTTGTGTTGGCATATGGCTACACCTTC. Its translation: CSVVLAYGYTF.

This clone was counted between two and nine times. The chain joins TRBV30 to TRBJ2-5, with D tentatively TRBD1 (6 bases). Germline CDR1 is GTSNPN and CDR2 is SVGIG (reference sequence). CDR3 length equals 14 residues. V was clipped by 0 bases and J by 5 bases, with 13 bases between them. Here the CDR3 reads CAWSVQGDLETQYF. The CDR3, as DNA: TGTGCCTGGAGTGTACAGGGCGACCTGGAGACCCAGTACTTC.